The present entry profiles one T cell receptor (beta chain) with its context. Its antigen is undetermined. The CDR3 loop spans 16 amino acids. Every sample had a minimum of 7 million PBMCs isolated. Then a second PCR, running roughly 7 to 11 cycles, was carried out with a sample-barcoded 5' primer and a J-beta primer mix. Each CDR3 protein is one row after TCRdb ran MiXCR on the 5' RACE reads. The sample lists some 1.4 million distinct CDR3 sequences, about 43% occurring once. The data belong to a study of blood T cells in healthy people across ages. Study-level findings and limits: Possibly, changes in expanded clonotypes were confounded because donor CMV status was unknown.

The source of this sequence is a woman aged 18-29 years in good health. The chain recombines TRBV12-1 with TRBJ2-7; the table names TRBD2, a call not compared with the DNA. TRBV12-1 is a documented pseudogene. The sequencing sample was made of blood. The DNA of the CDR3 is TGTGCCAGCAGACCCGGGACTGGCGGGAGGGTCTACGAGCAGTACTTC. Amino acid sequence: CASRPGTGGRVYEQYF.